The clone carrying this T cell receptor beta chain has only one observation. Antigen: not known. TCRdb keeps only in-frame clones here, not all; method: immunoSEQ multiplex PCR. Seen here are about 9,200 clones, approximately 70% observed once, and the top ten hold 3.5% to 5%. The data are from a study of T cells in tumors after PD-1 blockade. At the level of the study: Treatment was either pembrolizumab 200 mg every 3 weeks or cemiplimab 350 mg every 2 weeks.

Study-wide results and limits: Some novel exhausted tumor clones appeared in pre-treatment blood, suggesting peripheral recruitment. Two pre-treatment samples showed no clonal replacement between them.

Trimming pared 3 bases from V and 0 bases from J, leaving 8 bases between. Germline CDR1 and CDR2: SGHVS and FQNEAQ. The CDR3 is 15 residues long. Before and after PD-1 blockade, biopsies were collected from the same primary tumor site. V usage is TRBV7-8 and J usage is TRBJ2-2, with D perhaps TRBD1 or TRBD2 (5 bases each). This sample comprised tumor tissue, obtained after anti-PD-1 treatment. The source of this sequence is a human donor with basal cell carcinoma. In DNA form, the CDR3 reads TGTGCCAGCAGCTTGGGGGAACCGAACACCGGGGAGCTGTTTTTT. Translation gives CASSLGEPNTGELFF.